The text below deals with one TCR beta chain. The antigen is unknown. Read coverage stops 3 residues before the CDR3 terminus; the germline J gene supplies the remainder. Some clones are missing from TCRdb's copy, which holds only in-frame ones; the method was immunoSEQ multiplex PCR. This repertoire includes 20,000 to 30,000 clones. This CDR3 is 15 amino acids long. Germline V lookup: CDR1 SGHAT, CDR2 FQNNGV. The J segment lost 9 bases and the V segment lost 5 bases, leaving 10 bases of the junction unmatched. This specimen belongs to a study of Tregs in tolerant kidney transplant recipients. Points from the study as a whole: Expanding Tregs on activated donor B cells appeared to best identify donor-specific TCRbeta clones. No direct test of biological reproducibility was done here.

Recipients received nonmyeloablative bone marrow transplants from related graft donors, with transient mixed chimerism. Sample: CD4+ T cells from blood (PBMCs), taken 6 months after the transplant. V and J are TRBV11-2 and TRBJ2-1; TRBD2 matches 10 bases. This receptor was taken from a human patient who received a combined kidney and bone marrow transplant. Some T cells may have come from the graft donor. The DNA read from the CDR3 is TGTGCCAGCAGCCGGCTAGCGGGAGTGCGGATTGAG. Amino acid sequence: CASSRLAGVRIE. The whole CDR3 region reads CASSRLAGVRIEQFF.